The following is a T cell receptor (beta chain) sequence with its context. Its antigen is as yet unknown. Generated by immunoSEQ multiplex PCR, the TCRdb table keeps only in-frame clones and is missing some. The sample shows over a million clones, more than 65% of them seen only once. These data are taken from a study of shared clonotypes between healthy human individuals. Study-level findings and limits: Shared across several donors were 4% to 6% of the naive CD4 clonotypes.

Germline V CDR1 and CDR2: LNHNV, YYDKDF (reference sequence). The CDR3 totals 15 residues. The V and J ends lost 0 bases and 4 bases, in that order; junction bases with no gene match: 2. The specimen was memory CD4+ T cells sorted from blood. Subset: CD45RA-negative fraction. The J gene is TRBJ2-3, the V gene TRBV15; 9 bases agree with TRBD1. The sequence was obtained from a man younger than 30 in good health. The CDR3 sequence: CATSRDRQGADTQYF. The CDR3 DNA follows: TGTGCCACCAGCAGAGATCGACAGGGGGCAGATACGCAGTATTTT.